The rows below give T cell receptor beta chains drawn from one sample of a study of blood T cell repertoires in COVID-19. Using immunoSEQ multiplex PCR, the repertoire was profiled, and TCRdb retains in-frame clones only, with some absent. The sample shows 65,000 or so clones, approximately 84% of them seen only once. Sequencing input: peripheral blood. The receptors originated from a human donor in a cohort sampled during active COVID-19. Both conserved end residues are part of each CDR3. The D gene is left open where the match is weak. A row's size may be missing; if present it is once, few, many or a size class.

CDR3 length	J gene	D gene	clone size	V gene	CDR3 protein	CDR3 DNA
14	TRBJ2-7	TRBD1	few	TRBV5-8	CASSRQGRVGEQYF	TGTGCCAGCAGTCGACAGGGAAGAGTCGGCGAGCAGTACTTC
15	TRBJ2-5	NA	few	TRBV7-7	CASSLGRQYQETQYF	TGTGCTAGCAGCTTAGGGAGACAGTACCAAGAGACCCAGTACTTC
13	TRBJ2-7	NA	NA	TRBV30	CAWSGKLVYEQYF	TGTGCCTGGAGTGGCAAGCTGGTCTACGAGCAGTACTTC
15	TRBJ1-6	NA	NA	TRBV7-2	CASSSGGGLGSPLHF	TGTGCCAGCAGCTCCGGGGGGGGACTTGGTTCACCCCTCCACTTT
13	TRBJ1-1	NA	NA	TRBV5-1	CASSLVESTEAFF	TGCGCCAGCAGCTTGGTTGAGAGCACTGAAGCTTTCTTT
14	TRBJ1-2	NA	few	TRBV11-3	CASSLDRTTYGYTF	TGTGCCAGCAGCTTAGATCGCACAACCTATGGCTACACCTTC
13	TRBJ1-1	TRBD1	NA	TRBV6-6	CASSWDRGTEAFF	TGTGCCAGCTCTTGGGACAGGGGGACTGAAGCTTTCTTT
14	TRBJ1-4	NA	NA	TRBV30	CAWSVPGVGEKLFF	TGTGCCTGGAGTGTACCAGGGGTTGGGGAAAAACTGTTTTTT
14	TRBJ1-3	NA	few	TRBV4-2	CASSQDRVRNTIYF	TGTGCCAGCAGCCAAGATCGGGTCAGAAACACCATATATTTT
13	TRBJ2-5	NA	NA	TRBV18	CASSAGTQETQYF	TGTGCCAGCTCAGCCGGGACACAAGAGACCCAGTACTTC
14	TRBJ1-2	NA	NA	TRBV6-2/TRBV6-3	CASSFDSSFYGYTF	TGTGCCAGCAGTTTTGACAGCTCTTTCTATGGCTACACCTTC
14	TRBJ1-2	NA	NA	TRBV5-5	CASSWTAVNYGYTF	TGTGCCAGCAGCTGGACAGCCGTAAACTATGGCTACACCTTC
13	TRBJ1-2	NA	few	TRBV2	CASSDVAGFGYTF	TGTGCCAGCAGTGACGTCGCAGGGTTTGGCTACACCTTC
15	TRBJ2-2	TRBD2	once	TRBV27	CASSTGGRKNGELFF	TGTGCCAGCAGCACTGGCGGGAGGAAGAACGGGGAGCTGTTTTTT
15	TRBJ2-1	TRBD2	NA	TRBV18	CASSPQAGDYNEQFF	TGTGCCAGCTCACCACAGGCGGGGGACTACAATGAGCAGTTCTTC
13	TRBJ2-7	NA	NA	TRBV3-1/TRBV3-2	CASASLGDGEQYF	TGTGCCAGCGCATCATTAGGGGATGGCGAGCAGTACTTC
15	TRBJ2-2	TRBD1	NA	TRBV11-3	CASSSQTGGTGELFF	TGTGCCAGCAGCTCGCAGACAGGGGGCACAGGGGAGCTGTTTTTT
14	TRBJ1-2	TRBD1	NA	TRBV6-5	CASSPTGARDGYTF	TGTGCCAGCAGTCCTACAGGGGCTAGGGACGGCTACACCTTC
15	TRBJ2-7	TRBD1	medium-sized	TRBV9	CASSVGAGGVYEQYF	TGTGCCAGCAGCGTAGGGGCAGGGGGCGTTTACGAGCAGTACTTC
15	TRBJ2-3	NA	once	TRBV7-2	CASSFTITSTDTQYF	TGTGCCAGCAGCTTTACTATCACTAGCACAGATACGCAGTATTTT
15	TRBJ1-1	TRBD1	once	TRBV9	CASSERQGSGTEAFF	TGTGCCAGCAGCGAACGACAGGGGTCTGGCACTGAAGCTTTCTTT
15	TRBJ1-2	TRBD1	NA	TRBV5-1	CASSLRQGALDGYTF	TGCGCCAGCAGCCTAAGACAGGGGGCATTAGATGGCTACACCTTC
13	TRBJ2-3	NA	NA	TRBV28	CASSPPSRGTQYF	TGTGCCAGCAGTCCCCCCTCGCGGGGTACGCAGTATTTT
15	TRBJ2-1	NA	NA	TRBV18	CASSPQNSLYNEQFF	TGTGCCAGCTCACCACAAAACAGCCTTTACAATGAGCAGTTCTTC
14	TRBJ1-1	TRBD1	few	TRBV15	CATSEDRGWTEAFF	TGTGCCACCAGCGAAGACAGGGGTTGGACTGAAGCTTTCTTT
14	TRBJ2-7	TRBD2	few	TRBV6-5	CASSLAALPYEQYF	TGTGCCAGCAGCCTAGCGGCACTTCCCTACGAGCAGTACTTC
15	TRBJ2-2	NA	once	TRBV3-1/TRBV3-2	CASRGGEWNTGELFF	TGTGCCAGCAGAGGAGGGGAGTGGAACACCGGGGAGCTGTTTTTT
15	TRBJ2-3	TRBD2	NA	TRBV11-3	CASSAGLGDTDTQYF	TGTGCCAGCAGCGCGGGACTAGGGGACACAGATACGCAGTATTTT
14	TRBJ1-1	NA	once	TRBV2	CASSVGGAATEAFF	TGTGCCAGCAGTGTTGGGGGCGCCGCCACTGAAGCTTTCTTT
12	TRBJ1-2	NA	NA	TRBV20-1	CSASISDYGYTF	TGCAGTGCTAGTATTAGCGACTATGGCTACACCTTC
14	TRBJ2-7	TRBD1	NA	TRBV6-5	CASRRGQGENEQYF	TGTGCCAGCCGTCGAGGACAGGGTGAAAACGAGCAGTACTTC
11	TRBJ1-1	NA	NA	TRBV28	CASTGETEAFF	TGTGCCAGCACAGGGGAGACTGAAGCTTTCTTT
12	TRBJ1-2	NA	NA	TRBV28	CASSSDKYGYTF	TGTGCCAGCAGTTCTGACAAGTATGGCTACACCTTC
15	TRBJ2-7	NA	NA	TRBV27	CASSLYGVGSYEQYF	TGTGCCAGCAGTTTATATGGCGTCGGGTCCTACGAGCAGTACTTC
14	TRBJ2-5	TRBD1	NA	TRBV9	CASSPQGARETQYF	TGTGCCAGCAGCCCTCAGGGGGCGCGGGAGACCCAGTACTTC
15	TRBJ1-6	NA	NA	TRBV5-6	CASSLGRRVNSPLHF	TGTGCCAGCAGCTTGGGACGGAGGGTTAATTCACCCCTCCACTTT
16	TRBJ1-6	TRBD1	NA	TRBV28	CASSSQTGLRNSPLHF	TGTGCCAGCAGTTCCCAGACAGGGCTTCGTAATTCACCCCTCCACTTT
13	TRBJ2-3	NA	NA	TRBV5-1	CASSDSMSDTQYF	TGCGCCAGCAGCGACAGTATGTCGGATACGCAGTATTTT
15	TRBJ2-3	NA	NA	TRBV5-1	CASSSAGPSTDTQYF	TGCGCCAGCAGCTCCGCGGGGCCTAGCACAGATACGCAGTATTTT
15	TRBJ2-1	TRBD2	NA	TRBV5-1	CASSPAGGTYNEQFF	TGCGCCAGCAGCCCAGCGGGGGGAACCTACAATGAGCAGTTCTTC
14	TRBJ1-2	NA	NA	TRBV6-2/TRBV6-3	CASSYETGPYGYTF	TGTGCCAGCAGTTACGAGACAGGTCCTTATGGCTACACCTTC
12	TRBJ1-1	NA	NA	TRBV7-2	CASSWNRGEAFF	TGTGCCAGCAGCTGGAATAGGGGTGAAGCTTTCTTT